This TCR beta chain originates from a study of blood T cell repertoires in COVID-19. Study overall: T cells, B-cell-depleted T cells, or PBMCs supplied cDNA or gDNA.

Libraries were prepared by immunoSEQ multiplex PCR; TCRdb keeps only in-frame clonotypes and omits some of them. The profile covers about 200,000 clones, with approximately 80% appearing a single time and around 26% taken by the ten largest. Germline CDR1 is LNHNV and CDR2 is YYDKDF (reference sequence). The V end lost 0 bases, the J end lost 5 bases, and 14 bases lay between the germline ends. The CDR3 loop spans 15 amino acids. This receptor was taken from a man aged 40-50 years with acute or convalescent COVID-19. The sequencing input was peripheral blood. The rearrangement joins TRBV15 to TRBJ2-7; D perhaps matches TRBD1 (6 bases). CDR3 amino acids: CATSRDGQLGDEQYF. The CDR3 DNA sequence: TGTGCCACCAGCAGAGATGGACAGTTGGGGGACGAGCAGTACTTC.